The clone carrying this T cell receptor (beta chain) was seen a handful of times. Its specificity is not known. The data derive from a study of cytomegalovirus exposure and HLA in healthy donors. General observations from the study: Earlier analysis looked at TCR beta V segments, and most were productive about 87% or about 30% of the time. Researchers reported that a few CMV-associated chains were confirmed in vitro as CMV antigen-specific.

CDR3 length equals 17 residues. The PCR was carried out with 60 Vbeta primers and 13 Jbeta primers. The data were produced by immunoSEQ multiplex PCR, yet TCRdb's version contains in-frame clones alone and is incomplete. The table lists roughly 150,000 clones, around 83% of them singletons, with approximately 2.5% in the top ten. This clonotype was obtained from a man between 25 and 39 years old in good health and CMV-seropositive. The genes are TRBV21-1 and TRBJ1-4. TRBV21-1 is shown as a pseudogene. The sequenced sample was PBMCs. Here the CDR3 reads CASSKDWIDGMDEKLFF. Here the CDR3 DNA reads TGTGCCAGCAGCAAAGATTGGATCGACGGGATGGATGAAAAACTGTTTTTT.